The 17 T cell receptor beta chains below all came from one sample that was sequenced in a study of blood T cell repertoires in COVID-19. TCRdb's table, derived via immunoSEQ multiplex PCR, lists solely in-frame clones and lacks some. The sample carries about 200,000 clones, 89% recorded once. Sequenced material: PBMCs or T cells enriched from blood (not recorded which). Every receptor here comes from a woman aged 18 to 35 who had recovered from COVID-19.

V and J are TRBV19 and TRBJ1-1, with TRBD1 identical over 8 bases. The V and J ends lost 5 bases and 0 bases, in that order; junction bases with no gene match: 5. The CDR3 contains 15 residues. Germline-derived CDR1 and CDR2 are LNHDA and SQIVND (reference sequence). CDR3 sequence reads: CASSLQGALNTEAFF. Written as DNA, the CDR3 is TGTGCCAGTAGTCTCCAGGGGGCTCTGAACACTGAAGCTTTCTTT.

This sequence joins TRBV30 and TRBJ2-2, with 10 bases aligning to TRBD2. Germline V gene lookup returns CDR1 GTSNPN and CDR2 SVGIG (reference sequence). J gave up 1 base and V 0 bases, and 2 bases lay outside the gene matches. The CDR3 contains 16 residues. The CDR3 sequence: CAWSVKRGGNTGELFF. The CDR3 region has the DNA TGTGCCTGGAGTGTAAAGCGGGGGGGGAACACCGGGGAGCTGTTTTTT.

CDR3 nucleotide sequence: TGTGCCAGCAGTGACAGTCCTCGGAGGTATGGCAATCAGCCCCAGCATTTT. It translates to CASSDSPRRYGNQPQHF. This chain connects TRBV6-4 to TRBJ1-5; D ambiguous. Trimming pared 2 bases from V and 2 bases from J, leaving 16 bases between. The length of the CDR3 is 17 residues. In germline, CDR1 is MRHNA, CDR2 SNTAGT.

The chain combines TRBV10-3 with TRBJ1-1; TRBD1 aligns across 7 bases. The CDR3 sequence is 15 residues long. V was pared by 5 bases and J by 4 bases, with 10 bases of the junction left unmatched. Germline-derived CDR1 and CDR2 are ENHRY and SYGVKD. Written as DNA, the CDR3 is TGTGCCATCAGTCAAAACAGGGGAAGGAGCACTGAAGCTTTCTTT. It yields the protein CAISQNRGRSTEAFF.

About this clone itself: One junction end disagrees with the germline gene, perhaps due to a read error. The V and J genes are TRBV28 and TRBJ1-5; D is unresolved. From germline, CDR1 is MDHEN and CDR2 SYDVKM. CDR3 length: 15 amino acids. The CDR3 DNA reads TGTGCCAGCAATTTAGCGGGGATCAGCAATCAGCCCCAGCATTTT. Its protein product is CASNLAGISNQPQHF.

For this clone: A much larger clone sits a single nucleotide away, making a read error possible. The chain uses TRBV12-3 or TRBV12-4 and TRBJ1-1, with D unresolved. Trimming pared 6 bases from V and 1 base from J, leaving 6 bases between. The CDR3 loop spans 12 amino acids. The CDR3 loop is CASSTWNTEAFF. Written as DNA, the CDR3 is TGTGCCAGCAGCACATGGAACACTGAAGCTTTCTTT.

The chain carries TRBV5-5 and TRBJ1-1, with TRBD1 matching over 11 bases. The germline gives CDR1 SGHKS, CDR2 YYEKEE (reference sequence). The CDR3 has 19 residues. The trim removed 4 bases at V and 6 bases at J, leaving 20 bases unmatched. CDR3 DNA: TGTGCCAGCAGCCAAGCTCGGACAGGGGGCGCAGACTTTTACGCTGAAGCTTTCTTT. Its protein is CASSQARTGGADFYAEAFF.

This chain links TRBV7-2 with TRBJ2-7; D may be TRBD1 (5 bases). CDR3 size: 11 residues. Germline V gene lookup returns CDR1 SGHTA and CDR2 FQGNSA. Trimming removed 8 bases at V and 6 bases at J, with 11 bases between. In nucleotides, the CDR3 is TGTGCCAGCCGGCAGGGTGGCGAGCAGTACTTC. It codes for CASRQGGEQYF.

The chain uses TRBV30 and TRBJ1-2, with TRBD1 matching over 8 bases. The CDR3 is 14 residues long. The V gene end was trimmed by 3 bases and the J gene end by 7 bases; junction bases not matched to a gene: 10. From germline, CDR1 is GTSNPN and CDR2 SVGIG (reference sequence). DNA for the CDR3: TGTGCCTGGAGCGCCCCAGGGGGCGATGGTGGCTACACCTTC. This gives the protein CAWSAPGGDGGYTF.

The J gene is TRBJ1-2, the V gene TRBV3-1 (or the pseudogene TRBV3-2); 8 nucleotides align to TRBD1. Unmatched junction bases numbered 6, after V lost 2 bases and J lost 4 bases. The CDR3 contains 15 residues. The germline V gene has CDR1 LGHDT and CDR2 YNNKEL (reference sequence). This CDR3 is CASSQRGQDFYGYTF. The DNA of the CDR3 is TGTGCCAGCAGCCAAAGGGGACAGGACTTCTATGGCTACACCTTC.

This clone appeared a few times. This rearrangement joins TRBV6-5 to TRBJ2-3; D gene ambiguous. The CDR3 consists of 10 residues. Trimming took off 7 bases at V and 4 bases at J, with 3 bases between the two ends. CDR1 and CDR2 (germline): MNHEY, SVGAGI. CDR3 sequence: CASTADTQYF. The CDR3 DNA follows: TGTGCCAGCACCGCAGATACGCAGTATTTT.

The chain has TRBV30 and TRBJ1-3; TRBD1 matches 11 bases. V shed 3 bases and J 4 bases; nucleotides not matched to a gene: 14. The V gene's germline CDR1 is GTSNPN and CDR2 SVGIG (reference sequence). CDR3 length: 18 amino acids. Written as DNA, the CDR3 is TGTGCCTGGAGACTTTGGACAGGGGGCGCGTCGGGAGGAAACACCATATATTTT. It yields the protein CAWRLWTGGASGGNTIYF.

V is TRBV6-5 and J is TRBJ1-6, with D perhaps TRBD1 (6 bases). Germline V gives CDR1 MNHEY, CDR2 SVGAGI. The CDR3 runs 15 residues. Trimming took off 2 bases at V and 4 bases at J, with 9 bases between the two ends. This chain's CDR3 is CASSYRGQYNSPLHF. CDR3 coding DNA: TGTGCCAGCAGTTACCGAGGACAGTATAATTCACCCCTCCACTTT.

The chain has TRBV7-9 and TRBJ1-6; the match to TRBD1 covers 9 bases. The ends lost 1 base at V and 9 bases at J; junction bases unmatched: 1. The CDR3 runs to 14 residues. Germline V gene data show CDR1 as SEHNR and CDR2 as FQNEAQ (reference sequence). The CDR3 loop is CASSLGGQGSPLHF. The CDR3 nucleotides read TGTGCCAGCAGCTTAGGGGGACAGGGTTCACCCCTCCACTTT.

This clone was counted a single time. V is TRBV27 and J is TRBJ2-3; TRBD1 matches at 8 bases. V dropped 7 bases and J dropped 3; count of bases not matched to a gene: 12. Germline assignment: CDR1 MNHEY and CDR2 SMNVEV (reference sequence). This CDR3 is built from 16 residues. The CDR3 bases are TGTGCCAGCACCTCACGCCTGACAGGGGCAACAGATACGCAGTATTTT. Encoded protein: CASTSRLTGATDTQYF.

The J gene is TRBJ2-7, the V gene TRBV7-6, with TRBD1 matching over 8 bases. This CDR3 is built from 14 residues. V lost 5 bases to trimming and J lost 3 bases; unmatched junction nucleotides: 6. CDR1 SGHVS and CDR2 FNYEAQ come from the germline V gene. The CDR3 region has the DNA TGTGCCAGCAGCCCGGGACAGGCCTACTACGAGCAGTACTTC. Translating it yields CASSPGQAYYEQYF. The variable domain in full, completed from reference TRBV7-6 and TRBJ2-7, reads GAGVSQSPRYKVTKRGQDVALRCDPISGHVSLYWYRQALGQGPEFLTYFNYEAQQDKSGLPNDRFSAERPEGSISTLTIQRTEQRDSAMYRCASSPGQAYYEQYFGPGTRLTVT.

The V and J genes are TRBV28 and TRBJ1-3; D gene unclear. This CDR3 spans 16 amino acids. The germline CDR1 and CDR2 sequences are MDHEN and SYDVKM. V was shortened by 7 bases and J by 0 bases, with 16 bases between the two germline ends. The CDR3 region is CASTDTRGISGNTIYF. The CDR3 DNA sequence: TGTGCCAGCACCGACACGAGAGGGATCTCTGGAAACACCATATATTTT.